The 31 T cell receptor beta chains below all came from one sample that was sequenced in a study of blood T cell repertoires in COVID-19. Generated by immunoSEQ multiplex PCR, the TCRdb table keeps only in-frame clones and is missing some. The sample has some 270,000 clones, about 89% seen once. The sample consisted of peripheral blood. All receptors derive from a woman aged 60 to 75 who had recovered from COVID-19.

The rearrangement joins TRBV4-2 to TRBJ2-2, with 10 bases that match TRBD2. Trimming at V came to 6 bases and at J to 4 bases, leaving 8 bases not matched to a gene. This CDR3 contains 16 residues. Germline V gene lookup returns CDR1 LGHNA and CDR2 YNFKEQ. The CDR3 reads CASSRSGGEGTGELFF. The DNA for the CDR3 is TGTGCCAGCAGTCGAAGCGGGGGGGAAGGCACCGGGGAGCTGTTTTTT.

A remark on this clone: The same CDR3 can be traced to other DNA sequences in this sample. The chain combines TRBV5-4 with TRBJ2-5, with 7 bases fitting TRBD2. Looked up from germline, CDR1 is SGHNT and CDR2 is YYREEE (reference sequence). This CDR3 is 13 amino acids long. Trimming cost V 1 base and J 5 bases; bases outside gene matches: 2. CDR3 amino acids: CASSLWGGETQYF. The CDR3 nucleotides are TGTGCCAGCAGCTTGTGGGGGGGTGAGACCCAGTACTTC.

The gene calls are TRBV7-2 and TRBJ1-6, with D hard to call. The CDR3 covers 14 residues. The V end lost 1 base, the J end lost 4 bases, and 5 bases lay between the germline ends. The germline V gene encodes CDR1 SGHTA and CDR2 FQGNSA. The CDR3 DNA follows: TGTGCCAGCAGCTTAGACGGGTATAATTCACCCCTCCACTTT. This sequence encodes CASSLDGYNSPLHF.

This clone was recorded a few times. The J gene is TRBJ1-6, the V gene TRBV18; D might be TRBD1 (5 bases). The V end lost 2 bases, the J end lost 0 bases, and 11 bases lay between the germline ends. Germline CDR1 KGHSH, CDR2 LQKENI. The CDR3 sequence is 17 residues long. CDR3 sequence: CASSPAGRGSYNSPLHF. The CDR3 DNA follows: TGTGCCAGCTCACCAGCAGGGCGCGGCTCCTATAATTCACCCCTCCACTTT.

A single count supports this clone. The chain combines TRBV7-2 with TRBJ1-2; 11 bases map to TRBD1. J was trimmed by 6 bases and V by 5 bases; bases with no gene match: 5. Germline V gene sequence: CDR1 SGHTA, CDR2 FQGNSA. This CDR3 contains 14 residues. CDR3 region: CASSKDRGHDGYTF. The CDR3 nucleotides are TGTGCCAGCAGCAAGGACAGGGGGCATGATGGCTACACCTTC.

This CDR3 is CASSLVDQETQYF. The DNA of the CDR3 is TGTGCCAGCAGCTTGGTAGACCAAGAGACCCAGTACTTC. V usage is TRBV5-4 and J usage is TRBJ2-5; D remains ambiguous. Trimming stripped 0 bases from V and 0 bases from J, with 3 bases between. The CDR3 runs to 13 residues. The germline V gene encodes CDR1 SGHNT and CDR2 YYREEE (reference sequence).

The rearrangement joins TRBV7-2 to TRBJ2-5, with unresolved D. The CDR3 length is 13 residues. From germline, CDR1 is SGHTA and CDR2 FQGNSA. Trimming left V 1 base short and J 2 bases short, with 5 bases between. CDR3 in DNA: TGTGCCAGCAGCTTAGGAGTACAAGAGACCCAGTACTTC. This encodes CASSLGVQETQYF. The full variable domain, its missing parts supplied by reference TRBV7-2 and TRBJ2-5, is GAGVSQSPSNKVTEKGKDVELRCDPISGHTALYWYRQSLGQGLEFLIYFQGNSAPDKSGLPSDRFSAERTGGSVSTLTIQRTQQEDSAVYLCASSLGVQETQYFGPGTRLLVL.

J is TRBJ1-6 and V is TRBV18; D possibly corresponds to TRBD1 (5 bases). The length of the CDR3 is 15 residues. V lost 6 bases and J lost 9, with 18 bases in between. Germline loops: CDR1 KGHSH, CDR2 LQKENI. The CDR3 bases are TGTGCCAGCTCCTCAAGAGGCGGCGGGGGTTCACCCCTCCACTTT. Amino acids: CASSSRGGGGSPLHF.

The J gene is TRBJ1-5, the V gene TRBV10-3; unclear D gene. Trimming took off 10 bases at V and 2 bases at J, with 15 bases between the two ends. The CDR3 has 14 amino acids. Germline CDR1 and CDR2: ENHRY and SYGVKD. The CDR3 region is CATCIGEGNQPQHF. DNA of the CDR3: TGTGCCACCTGTATCGGGGAGGGCAATCAGCCCCAGCATTTT.

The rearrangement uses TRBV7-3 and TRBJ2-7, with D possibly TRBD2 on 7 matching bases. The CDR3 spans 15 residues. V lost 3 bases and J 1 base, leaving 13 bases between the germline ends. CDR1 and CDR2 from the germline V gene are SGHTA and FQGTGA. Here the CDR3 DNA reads TGTGCCAGCAGCTTGAACGGGGGGCCTTCCTACGAGCAGTACTTC. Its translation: CASSLNGGPSYEQYF.

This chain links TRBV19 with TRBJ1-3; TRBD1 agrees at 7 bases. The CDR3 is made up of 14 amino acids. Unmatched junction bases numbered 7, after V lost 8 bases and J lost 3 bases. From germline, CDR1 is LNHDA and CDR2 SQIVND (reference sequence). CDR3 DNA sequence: TGTGCCAGTCAACCAAACAGGGGTGGAAACACCATATATTTT. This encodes CASQPNRGGNTIYF.

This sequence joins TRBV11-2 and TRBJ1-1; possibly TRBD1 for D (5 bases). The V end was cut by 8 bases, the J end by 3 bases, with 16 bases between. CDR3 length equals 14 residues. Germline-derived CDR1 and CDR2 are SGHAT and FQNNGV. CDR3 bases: TGTGCCAGCTTGCGGCAGGGTATCGACACTGAAGCTTTCTTT. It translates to CASLRQGIDTEAFF. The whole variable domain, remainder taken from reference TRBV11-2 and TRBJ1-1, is EAGVAQSPRYKIIEKRQSVAFWCNPISGHATLYWYQQILGQGPKLLIQFQNNGVVDDSQLPKDRFSAERLKGVDSTLKIQPAKLEDSAVYLCASLRQGIDTEAFFGQGTRLTVV.

CDR3 sequence reads: CASAYRGGYEQYF. The DNA of the CDR3 is TGTGCCAGCGCCTACAGGGGGGGGTACGAGCAGTACTTC. The chain joins TRBV5-6 to TRBJ2-7; perhaps TRBD1 as D (8 bases). V was trimmed by 7 bases and J by 4 bases, leaving 15 bases between them. The germline gives CDR1 SGHDT, CDR2 YYEEEE. This CDR3 is built from 13 residues.

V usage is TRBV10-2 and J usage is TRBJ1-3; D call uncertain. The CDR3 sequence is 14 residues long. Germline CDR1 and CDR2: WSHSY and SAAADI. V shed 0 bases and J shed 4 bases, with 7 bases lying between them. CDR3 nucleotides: TGCGCCAGCAGTGAGTCCGGGGTCGGAAACACCATATATTTT. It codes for CASSESGVGNTIYF.

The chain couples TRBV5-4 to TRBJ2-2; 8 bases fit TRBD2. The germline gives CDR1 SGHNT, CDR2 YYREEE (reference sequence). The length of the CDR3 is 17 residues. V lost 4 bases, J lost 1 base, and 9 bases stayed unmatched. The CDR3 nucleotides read TGTGCCAGCAGCCCCTCGGGGGGGGTAGGGAACACCGGGGAGCTGTTTTTT. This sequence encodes CASSPSGGVGNTGELFF.

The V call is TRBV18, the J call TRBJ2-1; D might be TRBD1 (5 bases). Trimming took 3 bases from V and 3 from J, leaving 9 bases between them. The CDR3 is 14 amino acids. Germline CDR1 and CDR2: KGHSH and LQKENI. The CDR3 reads CASSPQGNYNEQFF. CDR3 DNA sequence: TGTGCCAGCTCACCGCAGGGAAACTACAATGAGCAGTTCTTC.

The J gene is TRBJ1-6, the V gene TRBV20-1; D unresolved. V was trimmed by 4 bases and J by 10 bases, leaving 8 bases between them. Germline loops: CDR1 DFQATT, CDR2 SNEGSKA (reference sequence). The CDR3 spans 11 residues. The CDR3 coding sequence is TGCAGTGCTACGGGGAACTCACCCCTCCACTTT. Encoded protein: CSATGNSPLHF.

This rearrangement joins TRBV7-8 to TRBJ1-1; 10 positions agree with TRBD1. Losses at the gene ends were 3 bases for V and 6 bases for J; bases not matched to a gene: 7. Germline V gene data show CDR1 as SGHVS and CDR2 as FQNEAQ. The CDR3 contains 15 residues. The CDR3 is CASSLRGQGRPEAFF. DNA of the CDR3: TGTGCCAGCAGCTTGAGGGGACAGGGGCGTCCTGAAGCTTTCTTT.

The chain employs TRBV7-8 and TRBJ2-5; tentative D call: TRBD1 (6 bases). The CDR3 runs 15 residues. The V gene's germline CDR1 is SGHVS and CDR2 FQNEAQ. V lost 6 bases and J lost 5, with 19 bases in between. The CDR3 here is CASRLIRGLGETQYF. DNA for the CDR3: TGTGCCAGCAGGTTGATCAGGGGTCTGGGTGAGACCCAGTACTTC.

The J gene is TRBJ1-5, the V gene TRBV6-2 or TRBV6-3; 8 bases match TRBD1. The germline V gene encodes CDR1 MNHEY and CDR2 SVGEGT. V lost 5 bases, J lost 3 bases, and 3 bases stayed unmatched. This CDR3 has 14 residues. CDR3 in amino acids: CASSNQGANQPQHF. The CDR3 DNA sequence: TGTGCCAGCAGTAATCAGGGGGCCAATCAGCCCCAGCATTTT.

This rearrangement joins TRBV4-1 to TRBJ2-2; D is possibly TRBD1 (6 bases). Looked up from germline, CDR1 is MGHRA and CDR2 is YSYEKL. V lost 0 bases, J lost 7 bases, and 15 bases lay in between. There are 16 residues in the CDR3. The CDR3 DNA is TGCGCCAGCAGCCAAGATAGAGGGGGATTGGGCGGGGAGCTGTTTTTT. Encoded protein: CASSQDRGGLGGELFF.

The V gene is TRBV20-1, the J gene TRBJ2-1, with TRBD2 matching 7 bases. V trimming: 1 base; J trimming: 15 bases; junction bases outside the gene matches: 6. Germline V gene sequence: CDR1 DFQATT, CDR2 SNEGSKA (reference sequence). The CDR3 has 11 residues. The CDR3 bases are TGCAGTGCTAGAGGGGGAGGGCTGCCGTTCTTC. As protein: CSARGGGLPFF.

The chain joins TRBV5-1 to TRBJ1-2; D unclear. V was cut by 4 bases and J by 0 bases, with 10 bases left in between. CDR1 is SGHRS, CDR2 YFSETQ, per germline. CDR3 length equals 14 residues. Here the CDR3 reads CASSAATSNYGYTF. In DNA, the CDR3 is TGCGCCAGCAGCGCAGCGACGTCTAACTATGGCTACACCTTC. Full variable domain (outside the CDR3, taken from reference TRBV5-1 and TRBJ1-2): KAGVTQTPRYLIKTRGQQVTLSCSPISGHRSVSWYQQTPGQGLQFLFEYFSETQRNKGNFPGRFSGRQFSNSRSEMNVSTLELGDSALYLCASSAATSNYGYTFGSGTRLTVV.

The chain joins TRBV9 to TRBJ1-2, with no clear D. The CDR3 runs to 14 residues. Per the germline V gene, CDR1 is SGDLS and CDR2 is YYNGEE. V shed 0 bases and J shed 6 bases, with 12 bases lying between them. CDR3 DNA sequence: TGTGCCAGCAGCGTAGTTGACAATCGCAATGGCTACACCTTC. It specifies CASSVVDNRNGYTF.

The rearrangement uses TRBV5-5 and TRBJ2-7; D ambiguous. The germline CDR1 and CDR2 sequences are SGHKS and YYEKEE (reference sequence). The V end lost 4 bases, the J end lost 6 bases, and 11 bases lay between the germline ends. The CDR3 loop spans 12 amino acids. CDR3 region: CASSRLTPEQYF. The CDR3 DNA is TGTGCCAGCAGCAGACTTACCCCCGAGCAGTACTTC.

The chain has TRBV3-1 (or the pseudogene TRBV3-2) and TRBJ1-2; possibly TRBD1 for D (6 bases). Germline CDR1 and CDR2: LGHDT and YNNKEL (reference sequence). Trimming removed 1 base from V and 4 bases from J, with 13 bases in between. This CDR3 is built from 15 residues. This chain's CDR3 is CASSQGRGVGYGYTF. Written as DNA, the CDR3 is TGTGCCAGCAGCCAAGGCAGGGGCGTAGGCTATGGCTACACCTTC.

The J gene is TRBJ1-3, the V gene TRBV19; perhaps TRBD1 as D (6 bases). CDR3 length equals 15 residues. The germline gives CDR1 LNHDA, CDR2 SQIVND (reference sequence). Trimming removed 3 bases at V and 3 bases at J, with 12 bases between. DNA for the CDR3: TGTGCCAGTAGTATTCTATCAGGGGTTGGAAACACCATATATTTT. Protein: CASSILSGVGNTIYF.

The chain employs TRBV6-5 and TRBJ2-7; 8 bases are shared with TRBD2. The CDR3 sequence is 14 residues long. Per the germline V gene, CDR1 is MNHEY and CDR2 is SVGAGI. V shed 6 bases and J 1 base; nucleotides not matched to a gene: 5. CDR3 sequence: CASSGRERSYEQYF. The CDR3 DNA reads TGTGCCAGCAGCGGGAGGGAAAGATCCTACGAGCAGTACTTC.

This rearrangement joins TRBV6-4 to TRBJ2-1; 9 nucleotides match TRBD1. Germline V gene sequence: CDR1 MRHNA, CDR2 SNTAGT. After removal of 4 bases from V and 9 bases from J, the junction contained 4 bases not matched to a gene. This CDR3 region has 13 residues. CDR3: CASSGDRVGEQFF. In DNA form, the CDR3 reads TGTGCCAGCAGTGGGGACAGGGTCGGTGAGCAGTTCTTC.

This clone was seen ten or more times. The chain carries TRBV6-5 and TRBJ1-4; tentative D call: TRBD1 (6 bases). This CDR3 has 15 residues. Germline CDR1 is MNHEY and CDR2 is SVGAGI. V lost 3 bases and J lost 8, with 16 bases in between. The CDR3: CASSYSGGAEEKLFF. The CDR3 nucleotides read TGTGCCAGCAGTTATTCGGGGGGCGCGGAGGAAAAACTGTTTTTT.

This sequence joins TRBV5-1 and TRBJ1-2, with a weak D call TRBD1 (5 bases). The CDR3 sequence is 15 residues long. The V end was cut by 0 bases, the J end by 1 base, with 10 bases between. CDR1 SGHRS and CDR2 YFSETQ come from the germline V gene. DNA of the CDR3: TGCGCCAGCAGCTTGGCCCGACAGAATAACTATGGCTACACCTTC. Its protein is CASSLARQNNYGYTF.